Listed below are T cell receptor beta chains from one sample, sequenced in a study of T cells in localized non-small cell lung cancer. Here immunoSEQ multiplex PCR was the method, and the copy in TCRdb shows in-frame clones only, minus some. This table has about 33,000 clones, about 82% appearing once. The sequencing here drew on peripheral blood, taken before any cancer treatment. The source of these receptors is an older male donor with stage III squamous cell lung carcinoma. CDR3s include the opening cysteine and the closing phenylalanine or tryptophan. Each record gives: J gene, V gene, D gene, clone size, CDR3 DNA, CDR3 protein. D genes are given only for firm matches. Where a row states a size, it is once, few, many or the class of an expanded clone; other rows omit it.

>TRBJ1-2|TRBV10-2|.|.
TGCGCCAGCAGTGAGGATGCTAACTATGGCTACACCTTC
CASSEDANYGYTF
>TRBJ1-1|TRBV7-2|.|.
TGTGCCAGCAGCTTAGAGTTCGGGGGAGAGAACACTGAAGCTTTCTTT
CASSLEFGGENTEAFF
>TRBJ2-2|TRBV7-6|TRBD1|.
TGTGCCAGCATCGGGACAGGGGTAGCCGGGGAGCTGTTTTTT
CASIGTGVAGELFF
>TRBJ1-2|TRBV2|TRBD1|.
TGTGCCAGCAGTGTCGGACAGGGGCAGGTTGGGGGCTACACCTTC
CASSVGQGQVGGYTF
>TRBJ1-4|TRBV11-2|.|.
TGTGCCAGCAGCTTCCGCCTGCCCATGGCTAATGAAAAACTGTTTTTT
CASSFRLPMANEKLFF
>TRBJ1-2|TRBV5-1|.|.
TGCGCCAGCAGATTTATTGGGGGTGGTGGCTACACCTTC
CASRFIGGGGYTF
>TRBJ2-5|TRBV7-2|.|.
TGTGCCAGCAGCTACGCCCAGAAAGAGACCCAGTACTTC
CASSYAQKETQYF
>TRBJ2-7|TRBV28|.|.
TGTGCCAGCAGTTCGGTTAACGAGTTTAGCTCCTACGAGCAGTACTTC
CASSSVNEFSSYEQYF
>TRBJ2-5|TRBV4-3|.|.
TGCGCCAGCAGCCAAGCCCGCCAGGGGAGCTCCCAAGAGACCCAGTACTTC
CASSQARQGSSQETQYF
>TRBJ2-5|TRBV4-2|.|few
TGTGCCAGCAGCCAAGATCTGTACGGGGGGCCCTTCCAAGAGACCCAGTACTTC
CASSQDLYGGPFQETQYF
>TRBJ2-2|TRBV7-2|TRBD2|few
TGTGCCAGCAGCTCCCCTCGGGGGGGCACCGGGGAGCTGTTTTTT
CASSSPRGGTGELFF
>TRBJ2-7|TRBV10-3|TRBD1|.
TGTGCCATCAGTGCCTCCGGGACAGGGCCGGGCGAGCAGTACTTC
CAISASGTGPGEQYF
>TRBJ2-5|TRBV28|TRBD2|.
TGTGCCAGCAGTCTAAGAGGGCTAGCGGGACACGAAGAGACCCAGTACTTC
CASSLRGLAGHEETQYF
>TRBJ2-2|TRBV19|.|.
TGTGCCAGTAGTAGAGGGCTCGACACCGGGGAGCTGTTTTTT
CASSRGLDTGELFF
>TRBJ2-1|TRBV29-1|.|.
TGCAGCGGTTACTACAATGAGCAGTTCTTC
CSGYYNEQFF
>TRBJ1-2|TRBV30|.|.
TGTGCCTGGAAGCCAGCTAACTATGGCTACACCTTC
CAWKPANYGYTF
>TRBJ1-5|TRBV29-1|.|medium-sized
TGCAGCGTGGGGGATCGCAATCAGCCCCAGCATTTT
CSVGDRNQPQHF
>TRBJ2-1|TRBV28|TRBD1|.
TGTGCCAGCAGACCCAGCCGGGGACAGGGTTCTCATGAGCAGTTCTTC
CASRPSRGQGSHEQFF
>TRBJ1-5|TRBV7-9|.|.
TGTGCCAGCAGCTTATCCAGGGGCGTAGGTCAGCCCCAGCATTTT
CASSLSRGVGQPQHF
>TRBJ2-3|TRBV6-5|.|.
TGTGCCAGCAGTTACCGACCGACGAGCACAGATACGCAGTATTTT
CASSYRPTSTDTQYF
>TRBJ2-7|TRBV6-5|.|few
TGTGCCAGCAGTCCTGGCCGTGGGCAAAGCGAGCAGTACTTC
CASSPGRGQSEQYF
>TRBJ2-5|TRBV19|.|.
TGTGCCAGTAGTATAAACGTACAAGAGACCCAGTACTTC
CASSINVQETQYF
>TRBJ2-5|TRBV7-8|.|once
TGTGCCAGCAGCTTAATAGAGACCCAGTACTTC
CASSLIETQYF
>TRBJ1-1|TRBV5-4|.|.
TGTGCCAGCAGCTTGGCTGGGGACACTGAAGCTTTCTTT
CASSLAGDTEAFF
>TRBJ1-4|TRBV29-1|.|.
TGCAGCGCCGAACCAGTAACAGGGATTAATGAAAAACTGTTTTTT
CSAEPVTGINEKLFF
>TRBJ2-7|TRBV7-8|TRBD1|.
TGTGCCAGCAGCCTGGGACAGGGGGCATACGAGCAGTACTTC
CASSLGQGAYEQYF
>TRBJ1-1|TRBV6-5|.|.
TGTGCCAGCAGTTACTACCGTACGCGGGGCACTGAAGCTTTCTTT
CASSYYRTRGTEAFF
>TRBJ2-3|TRBV7-2|TRBD2|.
TGTGCCAGCAGCTTAGTCATAGCGGGGGGCGGGACAGATACGCAGTATTTT
CASSLVIAGGGTDTQYF
>TRBJ1-2|TRBV5-1|.|.
TGCGCCAGCAGCTTGCGAGACACGGGCTTCTATGGCTACACCTTC
CASSLRDTGFYGYTF
>TRBJ1-5|TRBV6-6|TRBD1|few
TGTGCCAGCACTGGACAGGGGAAGAATCAGCCCCAGCATTTT
CASTGQGKNQPQHF
>TRBJ1-4|TRBV7-9|.|once
TGTGCCATAGAAACCGGCCCTGGCGATGAAAAACTGTTTTTT
CAIETGPGDEKLFF
>TRBJ1-4|TRBV27|.|.
TGTGCCAACCCCGAAAAACTGTTTTTT
CANPEKLFF
>TRBJ2-2|TRBV6-5|.|.
TGTGCCAGCAGTACCGACACTCGCGTTACCGGGGAGCTGTTTTTT
CASSTDTRVTGELFF
>TRBJ2-2|TRBV5-1|TRBD1|.
TGCGCCAGCCAACCCGGGACAGGGGACTCCGGGGAGCTGTTTTTT
CASQPGTGDSGELFF
>TRBJ2-3|TRBV23-1|TRBD2|.
TGCGCCAGCCCGGGGACTAGCGGGATGGATACGCAGTATTTT
CASPGTSGMDTQYF
>TRBJ1-2|TRBV28|.|.
TGTGCCAGCAGTTTCCCCGGGGCGCGCCGGGGCTACACCTTC
CASSFPGARRGYTF
>TRBJ2-2|TRBV6-5|.|.
TGTGCCAGCAGCTCGTCGGGGTTGGGCACCGGGGAGCTGTTTTTT
CASSSSGLGTGELFF